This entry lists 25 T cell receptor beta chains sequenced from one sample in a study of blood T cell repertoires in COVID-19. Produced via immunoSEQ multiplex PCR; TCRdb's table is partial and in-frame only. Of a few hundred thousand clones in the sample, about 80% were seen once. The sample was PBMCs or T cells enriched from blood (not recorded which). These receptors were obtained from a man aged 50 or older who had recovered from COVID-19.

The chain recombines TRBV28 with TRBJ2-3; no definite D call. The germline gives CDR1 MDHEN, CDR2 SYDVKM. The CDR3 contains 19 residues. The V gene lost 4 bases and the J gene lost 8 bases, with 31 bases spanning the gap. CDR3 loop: CASSSPIVHPTWSSGTQYF. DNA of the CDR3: TGTGCCAGCAGTTCCCCAATTGTCCACCCCACATGGTCCTCGGGTACGCAGTATTTT.

The CDR3 loop is CASSISRQGIGASEQYF. The CDR3 nucleotides are TGTGCCAGCAGCATAAGTCGACAGGGGATAGGAGCCTCCGAGCAGTACTTC. The chain has TRBV11-3 and TRBJ2-7, with 8 nucleotides matching TRBD1. V lost 5 bases and J lost 6; bases outside the gene matches: 18. CDR3 length: 17 amino acids. Germline-derived CDR1 and CDR2 are SGHNT and YENEEA.

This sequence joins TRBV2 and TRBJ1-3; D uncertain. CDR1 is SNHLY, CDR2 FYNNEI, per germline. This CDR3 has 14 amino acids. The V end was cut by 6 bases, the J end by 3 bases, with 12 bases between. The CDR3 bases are TGTGCCAGCAGCCTAGAGGCGGATGGAAACACCATATATTTT. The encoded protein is CASSLEADGNTIYF.

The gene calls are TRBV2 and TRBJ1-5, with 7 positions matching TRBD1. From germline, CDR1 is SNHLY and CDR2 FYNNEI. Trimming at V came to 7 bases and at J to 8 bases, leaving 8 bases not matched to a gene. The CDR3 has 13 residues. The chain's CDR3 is CASKEGGLEPQHF. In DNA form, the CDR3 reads TGTGCCAGCAAGGAAGGGGGCTTGGAGCCCCAGCATTTT. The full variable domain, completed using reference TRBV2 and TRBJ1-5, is EPEVTQTPSHQVTQMGQEVILRCVPISNHLYFYWYRQILGQKVEFLVSFYNNEISEKSEIFDDQFSVERPDGSNFTLKIRSTKLEDSAMYFCASKEGGLEPQHFGDGTRLSIL.

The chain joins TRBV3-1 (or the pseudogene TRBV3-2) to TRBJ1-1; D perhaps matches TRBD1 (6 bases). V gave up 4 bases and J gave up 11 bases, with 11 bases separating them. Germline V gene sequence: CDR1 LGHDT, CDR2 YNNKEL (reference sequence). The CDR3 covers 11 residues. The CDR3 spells CASSPGVEAFF. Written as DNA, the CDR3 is TGTGCCAGCAGCCCAGGGGTAGAGGCTTTCTTT.

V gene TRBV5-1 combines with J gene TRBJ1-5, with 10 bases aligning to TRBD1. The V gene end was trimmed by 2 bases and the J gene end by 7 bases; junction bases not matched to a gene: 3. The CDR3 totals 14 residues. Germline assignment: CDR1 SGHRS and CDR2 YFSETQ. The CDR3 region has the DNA TGCGCCAGCAGCTTCGGGACAGGGGACCAGCCCCAGCATTTT. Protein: CASSFGTGDQPQHF.

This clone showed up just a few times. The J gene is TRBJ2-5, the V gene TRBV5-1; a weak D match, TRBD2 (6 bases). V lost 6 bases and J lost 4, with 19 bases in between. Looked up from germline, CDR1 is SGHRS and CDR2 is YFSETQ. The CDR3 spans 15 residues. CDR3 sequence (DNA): TGCGCCAGCAACCCGGGACTCCAGCAGCGAGAGACCCAGTACTTC. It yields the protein CASNPGLQQRETQYF.

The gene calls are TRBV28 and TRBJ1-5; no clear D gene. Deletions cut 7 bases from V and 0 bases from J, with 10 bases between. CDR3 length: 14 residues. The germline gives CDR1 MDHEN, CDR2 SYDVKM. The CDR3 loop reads CASTVSYSNQPQHF. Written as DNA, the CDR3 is TGTGCCAGCACTGTGTCTTATAGCAATCAGCCCCAGCATTTT.

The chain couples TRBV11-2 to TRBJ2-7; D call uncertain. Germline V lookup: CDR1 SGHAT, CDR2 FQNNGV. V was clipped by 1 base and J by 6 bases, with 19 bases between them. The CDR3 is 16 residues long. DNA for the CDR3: TGTGCCAGCAGCTTAGTTTCGTCCGCTCGTTCTAGCGAGCAGTACTTC. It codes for CASSLVSSARSSEQYF.

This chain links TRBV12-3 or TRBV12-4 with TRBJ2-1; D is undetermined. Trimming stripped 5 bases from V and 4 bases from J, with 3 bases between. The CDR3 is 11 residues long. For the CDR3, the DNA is TGTGCCAGCAGTCAATACAATGAGCAGTTCTTC. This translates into CASSQYNEQFF.

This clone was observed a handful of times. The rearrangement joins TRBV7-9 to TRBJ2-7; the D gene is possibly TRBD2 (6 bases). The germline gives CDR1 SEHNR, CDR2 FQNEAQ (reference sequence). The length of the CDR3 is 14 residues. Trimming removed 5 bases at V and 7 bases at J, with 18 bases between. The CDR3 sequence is CASSPWDSWEEQYF. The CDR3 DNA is TGTGCCAGCAGCCCGTGGGACTCCTGGGAGGAGCAGTACTTC.

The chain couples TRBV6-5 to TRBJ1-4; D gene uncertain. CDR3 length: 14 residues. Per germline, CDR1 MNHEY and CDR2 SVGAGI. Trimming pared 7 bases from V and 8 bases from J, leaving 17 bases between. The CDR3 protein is CASKDYSYGEKLFF. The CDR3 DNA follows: TGTGCCAGCAAGGACTACTCGTATGGGGAAAAACTGTTTTTT.

CDR3 bases: TGTGCCAGCAGCTTAGGACAGGGCTGGATGAACACTGAAGCTTTCTTT. This gives the protein CASSLGQGWMNTEAFF. The rearrangement links TRBV11-3 to TRBJ1-1, with 7 bases that match TRBD1. CDR3 length: 16 amino acids. From germline, CDR1 is SGHNT and CDR2 YENEEA. V lost 1 base to trimming and J lost 0 bases; unmatched junction nucleotides: 5.

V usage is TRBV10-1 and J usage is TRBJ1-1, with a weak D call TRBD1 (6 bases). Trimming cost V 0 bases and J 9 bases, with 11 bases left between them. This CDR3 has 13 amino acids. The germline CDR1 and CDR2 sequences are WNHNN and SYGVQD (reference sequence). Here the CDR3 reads CASSESSWGQAFF. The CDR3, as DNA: TGCGCCAGCAGTGAGTCTAGTTGGGGGCAAGCTTTCTTT.

DNA for the CDR3: TGCAGCGTTGAAGATCGGGGCCGGGGGGGAGCTTACAATGAGCAGTTCTTC. Encoded protein: CSVEDRGRGGAYNEQFF. The rearrangement links TRBV29-1 to TRBJ2-1; 8 bases fit TRBD2. The CDR3 length is 17 residues. Germline V CDR1 and CDR2: SQVTM, ANQGSEA. The V segment lost 0 bases and the J segment 4 bases; nucleotides outside the gene matches: 11.

The DNA for the CDR3 is TGTGCCAGCAGCCTATCCAGCGCTGAAGCTTTCTTT. Encoded protein: CASSLSSAEAFF. J is TRBJ1-1 and V is TRBV7-9; no clear D gene. The CDR3 is 12 amino acids. The V gene's germline CDR1 is SEHNR and CDR2 FQNEAQ (reference sequence). Deletions cut 5 bases from V and 6 bases from J, with 10 bases between.

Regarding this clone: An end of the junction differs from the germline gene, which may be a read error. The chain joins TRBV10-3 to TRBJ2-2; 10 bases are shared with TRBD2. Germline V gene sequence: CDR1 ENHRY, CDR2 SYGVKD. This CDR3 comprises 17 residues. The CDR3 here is CAISDGSGRGNIGELFF. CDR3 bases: TGTGCCATCAGTGATGGGAGCGGGAGGGGAAACATCGGGGAGCTGTTTTTT.

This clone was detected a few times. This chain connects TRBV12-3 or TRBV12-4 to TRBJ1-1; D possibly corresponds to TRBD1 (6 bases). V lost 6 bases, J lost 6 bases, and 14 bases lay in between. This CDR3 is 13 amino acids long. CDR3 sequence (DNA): TGTGCCAGCAGGAGGGACAATCAGGCTGAAGCTTTCTTT. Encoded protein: CASRRDNQAEAFF.

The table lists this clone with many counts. CDR3 residues: CASSVAPTGYEQYF. The CDR3 DNA sequence: TGTGCCAGCAGCGTAGCCCCAACAGGGTACGAGCAGTACTTC. The chain links TRBV9 to TRBJ2-7, with a possible D match to TRBD1 (6 bases). Trimming left V 0 bases short and J 4 bases short, with 11 bases between. The CDR3 is made up of 14 amino acids. Germline V gene lookup returns CDR1 SGDLS and CDR2 YYNGEE.

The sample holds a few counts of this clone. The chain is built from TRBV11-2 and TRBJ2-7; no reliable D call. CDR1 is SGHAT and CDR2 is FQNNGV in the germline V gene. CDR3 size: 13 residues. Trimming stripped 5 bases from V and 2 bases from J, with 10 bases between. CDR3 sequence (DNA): TGTGCCAGCAGCCGCAGCGAAACCTACGAGCAGTACTTC. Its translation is CASSRSETYEQYF.

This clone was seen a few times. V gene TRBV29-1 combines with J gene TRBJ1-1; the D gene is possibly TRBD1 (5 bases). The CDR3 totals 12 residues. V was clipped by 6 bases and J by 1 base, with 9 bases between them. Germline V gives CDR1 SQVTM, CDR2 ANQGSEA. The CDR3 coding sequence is TGCAGCGTAGCGACAGCGAACACTGAAGCTTTCTTT. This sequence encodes CSVATANTEAFF.

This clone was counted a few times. The CDR3 reads CATSRDGQGGRNQPQHF. The CDR3 DNA sequence: TGTGCCACCAGCAGAGACGGCCAAGGGGGTAGAAATCAGCCCCAGCATTTT. The chain couples TRBV15 to TRBJ1-5; D is possibly TRBD1 (6 bases). The V and J ends lost 0 bases and 4 bases respectively, with 16 bases between them. This CDR3 region has 17 residues. Germline CDR1 reads LNHNV; CDR2 reads YYDKDF (reference sequence). The full variable domain, in which reference TRBV15 and TRBJ1-5 provide the parts outside the CDR3, is DAMVIQNPRYQVTQFGKPVTLSCSQTLNHNVMYWYQQKSSQAPKLLFHYYDKDFNNEADTPDNFQSRRPNTSFCFLDIRSPGLGDTAMYLCATSRDGQGGRNQPQHFGDGTRLSIL.

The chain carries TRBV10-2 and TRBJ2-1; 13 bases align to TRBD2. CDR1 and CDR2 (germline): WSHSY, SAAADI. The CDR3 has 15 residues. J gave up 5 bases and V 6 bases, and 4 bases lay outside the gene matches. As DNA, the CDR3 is TGCGCCAGCAGACTAGCGGGAGGGCCCAACAATGAGCAGTTCTTC. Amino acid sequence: CASRLAGGPNNEQFF.

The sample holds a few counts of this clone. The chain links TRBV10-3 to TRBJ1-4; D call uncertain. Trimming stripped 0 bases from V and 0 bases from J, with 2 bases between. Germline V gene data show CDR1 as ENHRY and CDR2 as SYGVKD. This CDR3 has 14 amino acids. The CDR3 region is CAISESSTNEKLFF. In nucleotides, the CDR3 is TGTGCCATCAGTGAGTCCTCAACTAATGAAAAACTGTTTTTT.

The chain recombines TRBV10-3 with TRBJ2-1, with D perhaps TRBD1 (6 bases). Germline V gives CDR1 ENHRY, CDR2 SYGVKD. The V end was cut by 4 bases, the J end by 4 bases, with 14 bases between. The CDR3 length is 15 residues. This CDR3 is CAISGKSGQYNEQFF. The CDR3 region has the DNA TGTGCCATCAGTGGTAAGTCAGGACAGTACAATGAGCAGTTCTTC.